This TCR beta chain was sequenced in a study of cytomegalovirus exposure and HLA in healthy donors. Study observations and caveats: Per published reports, the classifier diagnosed cytomegalovirus status with high specificity and sensitivity.

The CDR3 length is 15 residues. The PCR made use of 60 Vbeta and 13 Jbeta primers. Clones were sequenced by immunoSEQ multiplex PCR, and TCRdb holds only the in-frame ones, with some missing. This table holds over 200,000 clones, about 70% found once. In regard to this clone: The antigen is unknown.

The sequencing sample was made of PBMCs. The receptor was isolated from a woman in her twenties or thirties in good health and CMV-seronegative. The chain links TRBV21-1 to TRBJ1-5. TRBV21-1 is labeled a pseudogene. In nucleotides, the CDR3 is TGTGCCAGCGGGGCGGGACGCGTTTACAATCAGCCCCAGCATTTT. It codes for CASGAGRVYNQPQHF.